This TCR beta chain derives from a study of CD8 T cells in ankylosing spondylitis. Regarding the study as a whole: A motif in TCR beta, a set of roughly eight highly homologous variants, appeared characteristic of ankylosing spondylitis blood. Before this, some motif variants had been reported in reactive arthritis synovial fluid and blood.

TCRdb reanalysed the 5' RACE reads using MiXCR and keeps one entry per CDR3 protein. This sample has approximately 540,000 distinct CDR3 sequences, with 9.5% to 15% found just once. In regard to this clonotype: Antigen: not known.

Specimen: blood, either unsorted or a sorted T cell fraction (not recorded which). The sequence was obtained from a male donor with ankylosing spondylitis.

In DNA form, the CDR3 reads TGTGCCAGCAGCTTAGGGGTCGAAGAGCAGTTCTTC. Protein sequence: CASSLGVEEQFF. J is TRBJ2-1 and V is TRBV13; D unclear. V lost 0 bases and J lost 10, with 7 bases in between. This CDR3 has 12 residues. The germline gives CDR1 PRHDT, CDR2 FYEKMQ (reference sequence).